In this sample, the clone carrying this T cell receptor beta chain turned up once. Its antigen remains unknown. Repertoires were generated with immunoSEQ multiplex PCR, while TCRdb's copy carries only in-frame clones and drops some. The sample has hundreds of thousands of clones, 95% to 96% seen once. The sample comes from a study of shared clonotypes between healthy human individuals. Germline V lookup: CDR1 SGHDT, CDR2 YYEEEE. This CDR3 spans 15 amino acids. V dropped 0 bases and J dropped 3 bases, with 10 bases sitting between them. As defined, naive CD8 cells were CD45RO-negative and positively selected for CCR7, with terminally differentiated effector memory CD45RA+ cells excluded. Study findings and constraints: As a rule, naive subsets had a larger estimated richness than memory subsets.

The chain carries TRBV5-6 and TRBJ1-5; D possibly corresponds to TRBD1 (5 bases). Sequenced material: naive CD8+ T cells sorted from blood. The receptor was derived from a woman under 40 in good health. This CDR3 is CASSLAVGANQPQHF. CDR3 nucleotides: TGTGCCAGCAGCTTGGCCGTAGGGGCCAATCAGCCCCAGCATTTT.